The present T cell receptor beta chain was sequenced within a study of cytomegalovirus exposure and HLA in healthy donors. Study observations and caveats: Cytomegalovirus status was reportedly diagnosed by the classifier with high sensitivity and specificity. Later work showed greater clonal expansion in HLA-associated TCR beta chains than in equally common others.

As regards this clone: Its specificity is not known.

This CDR3 region has 14 residues. The V gene's germline CDR1 is LGHNA and CDR2 YSLEER. The ends were cut back, 0 bases at V and 4 bases at J, with 10 bases in the middle. PCR primers comprised 60 Vbeta and 13 Jbeta primers. The protocol was immunoSEQ multiplex PCR, while the TCRdb copy is restricted to in-frame clones and leaves out a portion. The sample lists approximately 190,000 clones, over 80% occurring once. Regarding donors, all were healthy bone marrow donors. The sequencing sample was made of PBMCs. This receptor was identified in a young man in good health and CMV-seronegative. This rearrangement joins TRBV4-3 to TRBJ2-7; possibly TRBD1 for D (5 bases). The CDR3 reads CASSQDNHRYEQYF. The CDR3 DNA sequence: TGCGCCAGCAGCCAAGACAACCACAGGTACGAGCAGTACTTC.